This T cell receptor (beta chain) was identified during a study of vaccination and CD4 T cells after COVID-19. Background on the study: A median of about 100 days (range 35 to 161) separated diagnosis from post-COVID sampling. Stimulation of the cells used overlapping spike peptide pools from SARS-CoV-2 and from the common cold coronaviruses HCoV-NL63, HCoV-OC43 and HCoV-229E.

Regarding treatment: roughly 10-day PBMC culture with coronavirus spike peptide pools or control peptides (ViraFEST assay). The authors cultured 2 million to 2.5 million PBMCs per well with about 9.6 IU/ml IL-2 and around 9.2 ug/ml peptide pools. The assay that was used to sequence DNA from cultured CD4+ T cells was the Oncomine TCR Beta short-read assay. TCRdb ran MiXCR on the PCR reads and lists one entry per CDR3 protein. The sample lists a few thousand distinct CDR3 sequences; approximately 38% were seen once. This clonotype has only a few counts. Antigen: not known. Germline V gene lookup returns CDR1 DFQATT and CDR2 SNEGSKA (reference sequence). V gave up 4 bases and J gave up 3 bases; unmatched junction bases: 11. The CDR3 runs 17 residues.

The receptor was derived from a human donor who had recovered from COVID-19. Sequenced material: CD4+ T cells from blood, cultured in vitro. The chain joins TRBV20-1 to TRBJ2-3, with 12 bases aligning to TRBD2. The DNA of the CDR3 is TGCAGTGCTACCGGCCCTAGCGGGGGGGCGGGGACAGATACGCAGTATTTT. It yields the protein CSATGPSGGAGTDTQYF.